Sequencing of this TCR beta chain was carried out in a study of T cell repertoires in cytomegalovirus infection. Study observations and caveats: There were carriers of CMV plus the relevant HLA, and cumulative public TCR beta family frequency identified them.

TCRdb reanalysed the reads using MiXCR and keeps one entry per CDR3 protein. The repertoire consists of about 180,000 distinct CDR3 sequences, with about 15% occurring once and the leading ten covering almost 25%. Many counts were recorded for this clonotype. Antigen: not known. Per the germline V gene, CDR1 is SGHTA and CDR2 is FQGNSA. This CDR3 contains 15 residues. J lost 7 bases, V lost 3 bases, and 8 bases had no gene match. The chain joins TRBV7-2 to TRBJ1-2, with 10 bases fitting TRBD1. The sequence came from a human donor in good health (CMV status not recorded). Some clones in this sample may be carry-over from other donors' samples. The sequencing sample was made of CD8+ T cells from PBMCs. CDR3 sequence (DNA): TGTGCCAGCAGCTTCGGGACAGGGGCGCCCAGTGGCTACACCTTC. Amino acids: CASSFGTGAPSGYTF.